The 7 T cell receptor beta chains below all came from one sample that was sequenced in a study of immune evolution from preneoplasia to lung adenocarcinoma. Profiling relied on immunoSEQ multiplex PCR, and the TCRdb table lists in-frame clones only, not all of them. The repertoire consists of approximately 9,000 clones, with about four fifths occurring once and the leading ten covering 7.9%. What was sequenced was FFPE adjacent normal lung tissue. The receptors here all came from a person aged 55-85 years with lung adenocarcinoma.

J is TRBJ2-3 and V is TRBV5-1; D gene uncertain. Germline V gene lookup returns CDR1 SGHRS and CDR2 YFSETQ. CDR3 size: 13 residues. The V gene lost 0 bases and the J gene lost 8 bases, with 10 bases spanning the gap. The CDR3 here is CASSLVPLGTQYF. CDR3 sequence (DNA): TGCGCCAGCAGCTTGGTTCCTTTAGGTACGCAGTATTTT.

There are a few counts of this clone. The V gene is TRBV5-8, the J gene TRBJ1-1, with unresolved D. Germline loops: CDR1 SGHTS, CDR2 YDEGEE. The length of the CDR3 is 15 residues. The V gene lost 2 bases and the J gene lost 0 bases, with 11 bases spanning the gap. The CDR3 DNA is TGTGCCAGCAGCTTTGACGGAGCAATGAACACTGAAGCTTTCTTT. Translation: CASSFDGAMNTEAFF.

V gene TRBV29-1 combines with J gene TRBJ2-2; 9 bases match TRBD1. Germline lookup yields CDR1 SQVTM and CDR2 ANQGSEA. This CDR3 region has 15 residues. V dropped 1 base and J dropped 6; count of bases not matched to a gene: 6. In DNA, the CDR3 is TGCAGCGTTGAAGTGCCGGGACAGGGAGCCGGGGAGCTGTTTTTT. This translates into CSVEVPGQGAGELFF.

The chain recombines TRBV14 with TRBJ2-7, with D unclear. Per germline, CDR1 SGHDN and CDR2 FVKESK. Between the trimmed V and J ends, which lost 1 base and 0 bases, there was a span of 4 bases. The CDR3 is 13 amino acids. CDR3 nucleotides: TGTGCCAGCAGCCAAGTTCACTCCTACGAGCAGTACTTC. Translation: CASSQVHSYEQYF.

Remarks on this clone: Other DNA sequences in the sample encode the same CDR3. The chain joins TRBV11-2 to TRBJ2-7, with a tentative D call TRBD2 (6 bases). The CDR3 sequence is 14 residues long. The germline V gene encodes CDR1 SGHAT and CDR2 FQNNGV. Trimming took 3 bases from V and 4 from J, leaving 13 bases between them. This CDR3 is CASSLAGTRYEQYF. CDR3 DNA: TGTGCCAGCAGCTTGGCCGGGACTCGATACGAGCAGTACTTC.

This clone has a handful of counts. The rearrangement joins TRBV30 to TRBJ1-1, with 7 positions matching TRBD1. Germline V CDR1 and CDR2: GTSNPN, SVGIG (reference sequence). The V gene end was trimmed by 2 bases and the J gene end by 5 bases; junction bases not matched to a gene: 5. This CDR3 has 13 residues. The DNA of the CDR3 is TGTGCCTGGAGTACAGGGGCAGGGACTGAAGCTTTCTTT. Its protein product is CAWSTGAGTEAFF.

The chain uses TRBV4-1 and TRBJ1-2; no definite D call. CDR1 is MGHRA, CDR2 YSYEKL, per germline. The CDR3 is made up of 13 amino acids. V was clipped by 0 bases and J by 6 bases, with 8 bases between them. CDR3 protein: CASSQDLENGYTF. The CDR3 DNA is TGCGCCAGCAGCCAAGATTTGGAGAATGGCTACACCTTC.